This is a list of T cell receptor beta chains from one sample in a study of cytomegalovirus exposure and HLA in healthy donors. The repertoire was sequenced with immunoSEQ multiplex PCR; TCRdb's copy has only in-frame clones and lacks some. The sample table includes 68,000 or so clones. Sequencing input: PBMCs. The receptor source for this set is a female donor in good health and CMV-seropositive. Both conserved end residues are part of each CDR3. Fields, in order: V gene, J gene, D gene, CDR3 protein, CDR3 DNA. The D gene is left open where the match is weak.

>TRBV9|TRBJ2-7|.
CASSVEGRGPEQYF
TGTGCCAGCAGCGTAGAGGGCAGGGGTCCCGAGCAGTACTTC
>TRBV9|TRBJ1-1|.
CASSVGTGTEAFF
TGTGCCAGCAGCGTAGGTACTGGCACTGAAGCTTTCTTT
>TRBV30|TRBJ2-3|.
CAWREKGTPEDTQYF
TGTGCCTGGAGGGAAAAGGGGACTCCTGAGGATACGCAGTATTTT
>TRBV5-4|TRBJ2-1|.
CASSSDRIYNEQFF
TGTGCCAGCAGCAGCGACAGGATCTACAATGAGCAGTTCTTC
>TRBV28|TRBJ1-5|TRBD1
CATWTGNQPQHF
TGTGCCACCTGGACAGGTAATCAGCCCCAGCATTTT
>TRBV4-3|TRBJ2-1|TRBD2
CASSRVTGTSGYNEQFF
TGCGCCAGCAGCCGCGTCACCGGGACTAGCGGGTACAATGAGCAGTTCTTC
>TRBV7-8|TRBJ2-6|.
CASSLVAGFSGANVLTF
TGTGCCAGCAGCTTAGTGGCAGGATTCTCTGGGGCCAACGTCCTGACTTTC
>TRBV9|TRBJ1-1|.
CASSSRWGENTEAFF
TGTGCCAGCAGCTCCCGGTGGGGGGAGAACACTGAAGCTTTCTTT
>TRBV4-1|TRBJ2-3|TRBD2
CASSQGPGTSYTDTQYF
TGCGCCAGCAGCCAGGGGCCCGGGACTAGCTATACAGATACGCAGTATTTT
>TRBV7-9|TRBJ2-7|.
CASSTGIAYEQYF
TGTGCCAGCAGCACCGGTATCGCCTACGAGCAGTACTTC
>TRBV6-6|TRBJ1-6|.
CASSYSTGGNSPLHF
TGTGCCAGCAGTTACTCAACGGGGGGTAATTCACCCCTCCACTTT
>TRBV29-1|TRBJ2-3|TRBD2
CSVYGTSGSGDTQYF
TGCAGCGTGTATGGGACTAGCGGGTCTGGAGATACGCAGTATTTT
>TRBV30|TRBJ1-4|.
CAWSRPGPTNEKLFF
TGTGCCTGGAGTCGCCCGGGTCCAACTAATGAAAAACTGTTTTTT
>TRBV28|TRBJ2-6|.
CASSIGGSGANVLTF
TGTGCCAGCAGCATCGGAGGCTCTGGGGCCAACGTCCTGACTTTC
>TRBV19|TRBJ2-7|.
CASRADYRPYEQYF
TGTGCCAGTAGAGCGGACTATCGACCCTACGAGCAGTACTTC
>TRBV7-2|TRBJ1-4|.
CASSSQRGEKLFF
TGTGCCAGCAGCTCCCAGCGGGGCGAAAAACTGTTTTTT
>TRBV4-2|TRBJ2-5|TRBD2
CASSPRTSEETQYF
TGTGCCAGCAGCCCGCGGACTAGCGAAGAGACCCAGTACTTC
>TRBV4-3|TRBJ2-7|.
CASSQVASAYEQYF
TGCGCCAGCAGCCAAGTTGCCAGTGCCTACGAGCAGTACTTC
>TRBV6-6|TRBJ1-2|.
CASRGGDGYTF
TGTGCCAGCAGAGGGGGGGATGGCTACACCTTC
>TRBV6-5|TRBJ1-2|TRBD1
CASSSKIRTGGNGYTF
TGTGCCAGCAGTTCGAAAATTCGGACAGGGGGGAATGGCTACACCTTC
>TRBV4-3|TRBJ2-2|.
CASSQVWAPGDTGELFF
TGCGCCAGCAGCCAAGTTTGGGCACCGGGGGACACCGGGGAGCTGTTTTTT
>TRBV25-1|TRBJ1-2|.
CASSEVGVYGYTF
TGTGCCAGCAGTGAAGTAGGGGTATATGGCTACACCTTC
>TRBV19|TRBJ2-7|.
CASSIPGDSYEQYF
TGTGCCAGTAGTATACCGGGTGACTCCTACGAGCAGTACTTC
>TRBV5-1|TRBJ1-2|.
CASSLSTNYGYTF
TGCGCCAGCAGCCTTAGTACTAACTATGGCTACACCTTC
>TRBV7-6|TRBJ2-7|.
CASSLAQTYEQYF
TGTGCCAGCAGCTTAGCACAGACCTACGAGCAGTACTTC
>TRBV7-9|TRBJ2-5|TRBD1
CASSSTDLGTGLETQYF
TGTGCCAGCAGCTCTACGGATTTGGGGACAGGGTTGGAGACCCAGTACTTC